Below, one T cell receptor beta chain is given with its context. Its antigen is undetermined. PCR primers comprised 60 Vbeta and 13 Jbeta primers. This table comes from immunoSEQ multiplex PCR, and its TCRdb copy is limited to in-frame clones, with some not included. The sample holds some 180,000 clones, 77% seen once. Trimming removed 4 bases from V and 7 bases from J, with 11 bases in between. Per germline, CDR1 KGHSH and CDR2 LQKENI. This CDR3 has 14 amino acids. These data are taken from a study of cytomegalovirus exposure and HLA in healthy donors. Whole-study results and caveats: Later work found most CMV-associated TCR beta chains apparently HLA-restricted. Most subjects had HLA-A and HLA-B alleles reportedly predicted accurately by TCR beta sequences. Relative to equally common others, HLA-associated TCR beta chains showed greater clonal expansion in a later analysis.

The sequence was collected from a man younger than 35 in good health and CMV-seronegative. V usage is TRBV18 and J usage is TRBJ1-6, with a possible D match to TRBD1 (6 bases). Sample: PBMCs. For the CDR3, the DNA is TGTGCCAGCTCACGGGGACAAGGAAATTCACCCCTCCACTTT. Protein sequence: CASSRGQGNSPLHF.